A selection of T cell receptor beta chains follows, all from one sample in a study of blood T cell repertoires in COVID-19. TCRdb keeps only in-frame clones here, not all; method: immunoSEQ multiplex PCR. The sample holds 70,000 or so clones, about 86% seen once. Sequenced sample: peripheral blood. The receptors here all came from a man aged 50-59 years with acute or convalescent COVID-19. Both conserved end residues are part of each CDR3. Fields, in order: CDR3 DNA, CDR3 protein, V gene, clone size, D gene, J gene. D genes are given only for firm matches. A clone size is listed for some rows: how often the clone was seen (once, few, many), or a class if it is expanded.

CDR3nt: TGTGCCAGTAGTATCAGCGACAGGCCCACTGACTATGGCTACACCTTC
CDR3aa: CASSISDRPTDYGYTF
v_gene: TRBV19
abundance: -
d_gene: -
j_gene: TRBJ1-2

CDR3nt: TGTGCCAGCAGCGCCGGGACAGGGGACAACTATGGCTACACCTTC
CDR3aa: CASSAGTGDNYGYTF
v_gene: TRBV5-4
abundance: -
d_gene: TRBD1
j_gene: TRBJ1-2

CDR3nt: TGTGCCAGCAGAAGAGCGAGGGGGCCTAATGAAAAACTGTTTTTT
CDR3aa: CASRRARGPNEKLFF
v_gene: TRBV7-6
abundance: -
d_gene: TRBD1
j_gene: TRBJ1-4

CDR3nt: TGCGCCAGCAGCTTGGAAGGAGGGGGCTACTATGGCTACACCTTC
CDR3aa: CASSLEGGGYYGYTF
v_gene: TRBV5-1
abundance: once
d_gene: TRBD1
j_gene: TRBJ1-2

CDR3nt: TGCGCCAGCAGTGAGGGTTTCATGAGCACTGAAGCTTTCTTT
CDR3aa: CASSEGFMSTEAFF
v_gene: TRBV10-2
abundance: -
d_gene: -
j_gene: TRBJ1-1

CDR3nt: TGTGCCAGCAGCCCGAAGCGGGGGGCGACAGATACGCAGTATTTT
CDR3aa: CASSPKRGATDTQYF
v_gene: TRBV14
abundance: -
d_gene: TRBD2
j_gene: TRBJ2-3

CDR3nt: TGTGCCAGCAGCCCAGGCGGGGGGCCTACAGATACGCAGTATTTT
CDR3aa: CASSPGGGPTDTQYF
v_gene: TRBV7-3
abundance: -
d_gene: TRBD2
j_gene: TRBJ2-3

CDR3nt: TGTGCCAGCAGTACGATTTCAGGGGATATGGGCACTGAAGCTTTCTTT
CDR3aa: CASSTISGDMGTEAFF
v_gene: TRBV2
abundance: few
d_gene: -
j_gene: TRBJ1-1

CDR3nt: TGTGCCAGCACCTTATCCCCGTCGGGTGGCTACACCTTC
CDR3aa: CASTLSPSGGYTF
v_gene: TRBV7-9
abundance: -
d_gene: -
j_gene: TRBJ1-2

CDR3nt: TGTGCCAGCAGCCCCTGGACAGGGTTTGGAAACACCATATATTTT
CDR3aa: CASSPWTGFGNTIYF
v_gene: TRBV9
abundance: -
d_gene: TRBD1
j_gene: TRBJ1-3

CDR3nt: TGTGCCAGCAGCTTACTAACAGGGGGGTACGAGCAGTACTTC
CDR3aa: CASSLLTGGYEQYF
v_gene: TRBV11-2
abundance: -
d_gene: TRBD1
j_gene: TRBJ2-7

CDR3nt: TGTGCCAGCAGTGTGCCCGGGACAGGGTTTAACACCGGGGAGCTGTTTTTT
CDR3aa: CASSVPGTGFNTGELFF
v_gene: TRBV2
abundance: -
d_gene: TRBD1
j_gene: TRBJ2-2

CDR3nt: TGTGCCAGCAGAAACCCAGGGAAGACTGAAGCTTTCTTT
CDR3aa: CASRNPGKTEAFF
v_gene: TRBV6-5
abundance: -
d_gene: -
j_gene: TRBJ1-1

CDR3nt: TGTGCCAGCAGCTCCGGTGGACAGGGGAACACCGGGGAGCTGTTTTTT
CDR3aa: CASSSGGQGNTGELFF
v_gene: TRBV7-3
abundance: -
d_gene: TRBD1
j_gene: TRBJ2-2

CDR3nt: TGTGCCAGCACGACCCCGACTCAGGAGACCCAGTACTTC
CDR3aa: CASTTPTQETQYF
v_gene: TRBV6-5
abundance: -
d_gene: -
j_gene: TRBJ2-5

CDR3nt: TGTGCCAGCATGGCGGGGGATGAGCAGTTCTTC
CDR3aa: CASMAGDEQFF
v_gene: TRBV5-4
abundance: -
d_gene: TRBD2
j_gene: TRBJ2-1

CDR3nt: TGTGCCAGCACCTACCGGACAGGAGGCTATGGCTACACCTTC
CDR3aa: CASTYRTGGYGYTF
v_gene: TRBV6-6
abundance: -
d_gene: TRBD1
j_gene: TRBJ1-2

CDR3nt: TGTGCCAGCAGTTTTAGGCAGGGGGTGCCTATAAGCTACACCTTC
CDR3aa: CASSFRQGVPISYTF
v_gene: TRBV6-6
abundance: -
d_gene: TRBD1
j_gene: TRBJ1-2

CDR3nt: TGTGCCAGCTCACCGGGACAGGGGGCTAAGCCCCAGCATTTT
CDR3aa: CASSPGQGAKPQHF
v_gene: TRBV18
abundance: -
d_gene: TRBD1
j_gene: TRBJ1-5

CDR3nt: TGCAGTGCTAGACCGTTAGAGACCCAGTACTTC
CDR3aa: CSARPLETQYF
v_gene: TRBV20-1
abundance: -
d_gene: -
j_gene: TRBJ2-5

CDR3nt: TGTGCCAGCAGTTTAGATATGAACTATGGCTACACCTTC
CDR3aa: CASSLDMNYGYTF
v_gene: TRBV12-3/TRBV12-4
abundance: -
d_gene: -
j_gene: TRBJ1-2

CDR3nt: TGTGCCAGCAGGAGACAGGGATCCTATGGCTACACCTTC
CDR3aa: CASRRQGSYGYTF
v_gene: TRBV6-5
abundance: once
d_gene: TRBD1
j_gene: TRBJ1-2